A single sample gave rise to the 25 T cell receptor beta chains below, sequenced in a study of blood T cell repertoires in COVID-19. The repertoire was sequenced with immunoSEQ multiplex PCR; TCRdb's copy has only in-frame clones and lacks some. Found here are over 20,000 clones, about 83% of them singletons; the top ten hold 48%. The source material was peripheral blood. The receptors originated from a man between 65 and 79 years old with acute or convalescent COVID-19.

This chain links TRBV30 with TRBJ1-1; maybe TRBD1 (5 bases). Germline V gene data show CDR1 as GTSNPN and CDR2 as SVGIG (reference sequence). V was trimmed by 2 bases and J by 10 bases, leaving 14 bases between them. The CDR3 has 12 amino acids. The CDR3 sequence: CAWSKGRTGAFF. The DNA of the CDR3 is TGTGCCTGGAGTAAAGGTAGAACAGGAGCTTTCTTT.

The chain employs TRBV4-1 and TRBJ2-2, with 9 nucleotides matching TRBD2. The CDR3 extends over 18 amino acids. From germline, CDR1 is MGHRA and CDR2 YSYEKL. V lost 3 bases, J lost 7 bases, and 15 bases stayed unmatched. The CDR3 sequence is CASSHPPGLAQNGGELFF. The CDR3 nucleotides read TGCGCCAGCAGCCATCCTCCGGGACTAGCACAGAATGGCGGGGAGCTGTTTTTT.

The V and J genes are TRBV7-9 and TRBJ2-1; 7 bases line up with TRBD1. This CDR3 is built from 13 residues. Trimming took 5 bases from V and 4 from J; bases not matched to a gene: 2. Germline V gene data show CDR1 as SEHNR and CDR2 as FQNEAQ (reference sequence). CDR3 region: CASSLQGYNEQFF. The CDR3 region has the DNA TGTGCCAGCAGCCTACAGGGGTACAATGAGCAGTTCTTC.

The chain couples TRBV6-5 to TRBJ2-3, with D possibly TRBD2 on 5 matching bases. V dropped 8 bases and J dropped 5 bases, with 14 bases sitting between them. The CDR3 loop spans 13 amino acids. Germline V lookup: CDR1 MNHEY, CDR2 SVGAGI. The CDR3: CASSDMAGDTQYF. CDR3 DNA: TGTGCCAGCTCAGACATGGCGGGAGATACGCAGTATTTT.

This clone occurred once. This rearrangement joins TRBV7-9 to TRBJ1-4; no clear D gene. There are 14 residues in the CDR3. CDR1 is SEHNR and CDR2 is FQNEAQ in the germline V gene (reference sequence). The V end lost 4 bases, the J end lost 8 bases, and 14 bases lay between the germline ends. CDR3 nucleotide sequence: TGTGCCAGCAGCTCGACCGGGTTTGTCGAAAAACTGTTTTTT. Translating gives CASSSTGFVEKLFF.

This clone was seen more than once but under ten times. V and J are TRBV2 and TRBJ1-5; 8 bases line up with TRBD1. CDR1 is SNHLY, CDR2 FYNNEI, per germline. V was clipped by 7 bases and J by 2 bases; unmatched bases: 4. This CDR3 has 14 amino acids. The CDR3 protein is CASNGQGGNQPQHF. In DNA form, the CDR3 reads TGTGCCAGCAATGGACAGGGCGGCAATCAGCCCCAGCATTTT.

CDR3 nucleotide sequence: TGTGCCAGCAGCTTAGCCATCTACAGGGTATCTAATTCACCCCTCCACTTT. Encoded protein: CASSLAIYRVSNSPLHF. The chain has TRBV7-2 and TRBJ1-6; the D gene is possibly TRBD1 (6 bases). Germline V lookup: CDR1 SGHTA, CDR2 FQGNSA. V gave up 0 bases and J gave up 6 bases, with 15 bases separating them. The CDR3 has 17 amino acids.

The rearrangement links TRBV4-2 to TRBJ1-2; D is unclear. With 7 bases removed from V and 3 bases from J, the gap between germline ends came to 12 bases. The CDR3 is 13 residues long. Germline lookup yields CDR1 LGHNA and CDR2 YNFKEQ. CDR3 nucleotide sequence: TGTGCCAGCAAACGGGTCGGGGACTATGGCTACACCTTC. Translation: CASKRVGDYGYTF.

This clone has only one observation. The V call is TRBV19, the J call TRBJ1-2; D gene ambiguous. CDR1 LNHDA and CDR2 SQIVND come from the germline V gene (reference sequence). The CDR3 runs to 12 residues. Trimming pared 8 bases from V and 8 bases from J, leaving 15 bases between. This chain's CDR3 is CASGLRDQGYTF. The DNA for the CDR3 is TGTGCCAGTGGTTTGAGGGATCAAGGCTACACCTTC.

The gene calls are TRBV11-3 and TRBJ1-1, with D possibly TRBD1 on 6 matching bases. The CDR3 has 13 residues. V was clipped by 5 bases and J by 0 bases, with 7 bases between them. From germline, CDR1 is SGHNT and CDR2 YENEEA. CDR3: CASSRTVNTEAFF. The DNA of the CDR3 is TGTGCCAGCAGCCGGACAGTGAACACTGAAGCTTTCTTT.

Here the CDR3 reads CASSQATWTGSYEQYF. The CDR3 DNA follows: TGTGCCAGCAGCCAAGCTACCTGGACAGGGTCCTACGAGCAGTACTTC. The chain carries TRBV3-1 (or the pseudogene TRBV3-2) and TRBJ2-7; 8 nucleotides align to TRBD1. The V gene end was trimmed by 1 base and the J gene end by 1 base; junction bases not matched to a gene: 6. The CDR3 sequence is 16 residues long. Germline values: CDR1 LGHDT, CDR2 YNNKEL (reference sequence).

The rearrangement links TRBV24-1 to TRBJ2-5, with 9 bases that match TRBD2. Germline V CDR1 and CDR2: KGHDR, SFDVKD. J was trimmed by 5 bases and V by 3 bases; bases with no gene match: 9. This CDR3 is built from 16 residues. CDR3 residues: CATSDPTSGGAETQYF. CDR3 DNA: TGTGCCACCAGTGATCCGACTAGCGGTGGGGCGGAGACCCAGTACTTC.

J is TRBJ2-1 and V is TRBV11-2, with unresolved D. Germline assignment: CDR1 SGHAT and CDR2 FQNNGV. The CDR3 has 11 residues. The V gene lost 5 bases and the J gene lost 4 bases, with 3 bases spanning the gap. The DNA of the CDR3 is TGTGCCAGCAGCATATACAATGAGCAGTTCTTC. Translating it yields CASSIYNEQFF. The entire variable domain, with the rest obtained from reference TRBV11-2 and TRBJ2-1, is as follows: EAGVAQSPRYKIIEKRQSVAFWCNPISGHATLYWYQQILGQGPKLLIQFQNNGVVDDSQLPKDRFSAERLKGVDSTLKIQPAKLEDSAVYLCASSIYNEQFFGPGTRLTVL.

This chain uses TRBV14 with TRBJ2-5; D remains ambiguous. This CDR3 region has 16 residues. The V gene lost 1 base and the J gene lost 0 bases, with 12 bases spanning the gap. Germline V lookup: CDR1 SGHDN, CDR2 FVKESK. CDR3 loop: CASSQVESRYQETQYF. The CDR3 DNA is TGTGCCAGCAGCCAAGTCGAGAGCAGGTACCAAGAGACCCAGTACTTC.

Only one count was recorded for this clone. The chain uses TRBV9 and TRBJ1-1; D gene ambiguous. The CDR3 sequence is 13 residues long. Germline V gene lookup returns CDR1 SGDLS and CDR2 YYNGEE. Trimming shortened V by 0 bases and J by 0 bases, and 3 bases separated the two germline ends. CDR3 coding DNA: TGTGCCAGCAGCGTAGGTATGAACACTGAAGCTTTCTTT. Amino acid sequence: CASSVGMNTEAFF. Based on the CDR3 plus reference TRBV9 and TRBJ1-1, the full variable domain is DSGVTQTPKHLITATGQRVTLRCSPRSGDLSVYWYQQSLDQGLQFLIQYYNGEERAKGNILERFSAQQFPDLHSELNLSSLELGDSALYFCASSVGMNTEAFFGQGTRLTVV.

V usage is TRBV10-2 and J usage is TRBJ2-5, with 7 bases identical to TRBD2. This CDR3 comprises 16 residues. Germline V CDR1 and CDR2: WSHSY, SAAADI. Trimming removed 6 bases from V and 0 bases from J; junction bases left unmatched: 10. The CDR3 loop is CASRAGASGNQETQYF. The CDR3 coding sequence is TGCGCCAGCAGGGCCGGGGCTAGCGGTAACCAAGAGACCCAGTACTTC.

The V gene is TRBV19, the J gene TRBJ1-1; possibly TRBD1 for D (6 bases). Trimming shortened V by 3 bases and J by 0 bases, and 20 bases separated the two germline ends. The CDR3 is made up of 18 amino acids. Germline CDR1 and CDR2: LNHDA and SQIVND (reference sequence). CDR3 coding DNA: TGTGCCAGTAGTATCGTAACAGGGCGAGGATTGATGAACACTGAAGCTTTCTTT. It codes for CASSIVTGRGLMNTEAFF. Using reference TRBV19 and TRBJ1-1 for the parts outside the CDR3, the full variable domain is DGGITQSPKYLFRKEGQNVTLSCEQNLNHDAMYWYRQDPGQGLRLIYYSQIVNDFQKGDIAEGYSVSREKKESFPLTVTSAQKNPTAFYLCASSIVTGRGLMNTEAFFGQGTRLTVV.

The rearrangement uses TRBV5-4 and TRBJ2-1; TRBD2 matches at 7 bases. Germline assignment: CDR1 SGHNT and CDR2 YYREEE (reference sequence). The CDR3 sequence is 15 residues long. The ends lost 2 bases at V and 6 bases at J; junction bases unmatched: 8. CDR3 sequence: CASSLGRAISNEQFF. Here the CDR3 DNA reads TGTGCCAGCAGCTTAGGGAGGGCAATTAGCAATGAGCAGTTCTTC. Full variable domain (outside the CDR3, taken from reference TRBV5-4 and TRBJ2-1): ETGVTQSPTHLIKTRGQQVTLRCSSQSGHNTVSWYQQALGQGPQFIFQYYREEENGRGNFPPRFSGLQFPNYSSELNVNALELDDSALYLCASSLGRAISNEQFFGPGTRLTVL.

As regards this clone: This same CDR3 is encoded by further DNA sequences in the sample. V usage is TRBV6-5 and J usage is TRBJ1-1, with D possibly TRBD1 on 5 matching bases. The V gene lost 5 bases and the J gene lost 0 bases, with 10 bases spanning the gap. Germline CDR1 reads MNHEY; CDR2 reads SVGAGI. The CDR3 is made up of 14 amino acids. The CDR3 reads CASSTGRMNTEAFF. The CDR3 region has the DNA TGTGCCAGCAGTACAGGCCGAATGAACACTGAAGCTTTCTTT.

This clone occurred a few times. V and J are TRBV7-8 and TRBJ2-3, with a possible D match to TRBD1 (5 bases). V was shortened by 1 base and J by 0 bases, with 5 bases between the two germline ends. The CDR3 is made up of 14 amino acids. Germline V CDR1 and CDR2: SGHVS, FQNEAQ. The CDR3 loop is CASSLEGSTDTQYF. Here the CDR3 DNA reads TGTGCCAGCAGCTTAGAGGGGAGCACAGATACGCAGTATTTT.

This sequence joins TRBV7-2 and TRBJ1-5, with D uncertain. Per germline, CDR1 SGHTA and CDR2 FQGNSA. CDR3 size: 13 residues. Deletions cut 6 bases from V and 4 bases from J, with 10 bases between. DNA for the CDR3: TGTGCCAGCAGGGGAGAGTGGAATCAGCCCCAGCATTTT. Protein product: CASRGEWNQPQHF.

V gene TRBV6-2 or TRBV6-3 combines with J gene TRBJ1-2; 7 nucleotides line up with TRBD1. The CDR3 length is 13 residues. CDR1 is MNHEY, CDR2 SVGEGT, per germline. V shed 6 bases and J 12 bases; nucleotides not matched to a gene: 13. The DNA for the CDR3 is TGTGCCAGCAGCCCTGAGGGGGCCGGGGGTCACACCTTC. It translates to CASSPEGAGGHTF.

This sequence joins TRBV11-2 and TRBJ2-2, with D maybe TRBD1 (5 bases). The germline V and J ends were trimmed by 2 bases and 2 bases, with 12 bases remaining between them. The CDR3 is 16 amino acids. From germline, CDR1 is SGHAT and CDR2 FQNNGV. The CDR3 nucleotides read TGTGCCAGCAGCTTATGGTCCAGGGTAAACACCGGGGAGCTGTTTTTT. This translates into CASSLWSRVNTGELFF.

This chain joins TRBV18 and TRBJ1-1; TRBD1 matches at 8 bases. V was pared by 3 bases and J by 7 bases, with 7 bases of the junction left unmatched. The CDR3 length is 14 residues. Germline loops: CDR1 KGHSH, CDR2 LQKENI. CDR3 protein: CASSPMTGEVEAFF. CDR3 coding DNA: TGTGCCAGCTCACCCATGACAGGGGAGGTTGAAGCTTTCTTT.

V gene TRBV4-1 combines with J gene TRBJ2-5, with 8 nucleotides matching TRBD2. J was trimmed by 1 base and V by 4 bases; bases with no gene match: 5. The CDR3 runs to 15 residues. Germline assignment: CDR1 MGHRA and CDR2 YSYEKL. Here the CDR3 reads CASSRTSGAQETQYF. The CDR3 region has the DNA TGCGCCAGCAGCCGAACTAGCGGAGCCCAAGAGACCCAGTACTTC.